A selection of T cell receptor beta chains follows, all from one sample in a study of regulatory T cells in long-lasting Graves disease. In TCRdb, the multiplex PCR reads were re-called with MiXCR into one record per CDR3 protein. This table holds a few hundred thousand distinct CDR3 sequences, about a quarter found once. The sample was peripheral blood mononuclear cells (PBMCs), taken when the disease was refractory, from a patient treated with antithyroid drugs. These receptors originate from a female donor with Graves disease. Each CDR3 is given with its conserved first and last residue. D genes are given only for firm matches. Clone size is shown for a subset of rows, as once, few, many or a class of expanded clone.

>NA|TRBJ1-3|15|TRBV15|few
CATSNQDFSGNTIYF
TGTGCCACCAGTAACCAAGATTTCTCTGGAAACACCATATATTTT
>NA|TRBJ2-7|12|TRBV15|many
CATSRSSYEQYF
TGTGCCACCAGCAGGTCCTCCTACGAGCAGTACTTC
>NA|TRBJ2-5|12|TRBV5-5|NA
CASSPDLETQYF
TGTGCCAGCAGCCCGGATCTAGAGACCCAGTACTTC
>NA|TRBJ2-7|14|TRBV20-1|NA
CSASHQGRFYEQYF
TGCAGTGCTAGTCATCAGGGAAGATTCTACGAGCAGTACTTC
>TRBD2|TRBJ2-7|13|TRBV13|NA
CASSLGRTSLQYF
TGTGCCAGCAGCTTAGGCAGGACTAGTCTCCAGTACTTC
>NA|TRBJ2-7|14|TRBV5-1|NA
CASSFERLSYEQYF
TGCGCCAGCAGCTTCGAAAGACTGAGCTACGAGCAGTACTTC
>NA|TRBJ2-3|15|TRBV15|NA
CATSRDTDYTDTQYF
TGTGCCACCAGCAGAGATACGGACTACACAGATACGCAGTATTTT
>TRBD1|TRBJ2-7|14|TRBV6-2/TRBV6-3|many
CASSTGTEAREQYF
TGTGCCAGCAGCACCGGGACAGAGGCTCGTGAGCAGTACTTC
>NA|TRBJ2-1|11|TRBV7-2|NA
CASSVANEQFF
TGTGCCAGCAGCGTCGCGAATGAGCAGTTCTTC
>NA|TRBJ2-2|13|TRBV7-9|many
CASSFVNTGELFF
TGTGCCAGCAGTTTTGTGAACACCGGGGAGCTGTTTTTT
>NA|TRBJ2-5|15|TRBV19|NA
CASSIPWGSQETQYF
TGTGCCAGTAGTATCCCCTGGGGTTCCCAAGAGACCCAGTACTTC
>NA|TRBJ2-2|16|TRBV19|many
CASTEQKGGFAGELFF
TGTGCCAGTACCGAACAGAAGGGGGGTTTTGCCGGGGAGCTGTTTTTT
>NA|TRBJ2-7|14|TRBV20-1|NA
CSARVERGIYEQYF
TGCAGTGCTAGAGTCGAGAGGGGCATATACGAGCAGTACTTC
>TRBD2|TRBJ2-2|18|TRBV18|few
CASSPVLAGGPNTGELFF
TGTGCCAGCTCACCGGTACTAGCGGGAGGGCCAAACACCGGGGAGCTGTTTTTT
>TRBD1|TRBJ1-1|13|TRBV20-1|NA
CSAGGQGNTEAFF
TGCAGTGCTGGGGGACAGGGGAACACTGAAGCTTTCTTT
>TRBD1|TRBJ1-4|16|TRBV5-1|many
CASRTGTGVTNEKLFF
TGCGCCAGCAGAACCGGGACAGGGGTAACTAATGAAAAACTGTTTTTT
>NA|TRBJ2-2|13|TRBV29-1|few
CSVLSSVTGELFF
TGCAGCGTTCTATCTAGCGTCACCGGGGAGCTGTTTTTT
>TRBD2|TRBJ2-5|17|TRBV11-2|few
CASSLRGGTEPLETQYF
TGTGCCAGCAGCTTAAGGGGAGGGACCGAGCCCCTGGAGACCCAGTACTTC
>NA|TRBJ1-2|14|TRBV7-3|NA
CASSPSGRAPGYTF
TGTGCCAGCAGCCCCAGCGGAAGAGCTCCTGGCTACACCTTC
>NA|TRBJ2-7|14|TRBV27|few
CASSLSGEPYEQYF
TGTGCCAGCAGTTTATCAGGGGAACCGTACGAGCAGTACTTC
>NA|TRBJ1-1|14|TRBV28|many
CASSFWRVGTEAFF
TGTGCCAGCAGTTTTTGGAGGGTGGGCACTGAAGCTTTCTTT
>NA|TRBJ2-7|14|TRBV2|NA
CASTERGGADEQYF
TGTGCCAGCACCGAGAGGGGTGGGGCGGACGAGCAGTACTTC
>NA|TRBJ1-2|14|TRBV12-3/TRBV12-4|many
CASTSGGLNYGYTF
TGTGCCAGCACCAGTGGCGGGCTTAACTATGGCTACACCTTC
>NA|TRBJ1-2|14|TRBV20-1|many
CSARASGTGRGYTF
TGCAGTGCTAGGGCCTCTGGGACTGGGCGAGGCTACACCTTC
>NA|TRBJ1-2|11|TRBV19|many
CASSRNYGYTF
TGTGCCAGCAGTAGGAACTATGGCTACACCTTC
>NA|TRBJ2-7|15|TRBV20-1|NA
CSARDSRTAVGEQYF
TGCAGTGCTAGAGATTCGCGGACAGCCGTCGGCGAGCAGTACTTC
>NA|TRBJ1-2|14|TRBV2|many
CASSEDAASYGYTF
TGTGCCAGCAGTGAAGATGCGGCTAGCTATGGCTACACCTTC
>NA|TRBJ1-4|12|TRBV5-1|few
CASSWVGEKLFF
TGCGCCAGCAGCTGGGTCGGTGAAAAACTGTTTTTT
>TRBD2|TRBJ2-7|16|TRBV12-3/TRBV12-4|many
CASSSQTSGSSYEQYF
TGTGCCAGCAGTTCACAGACTAGCGGGAGTTCATACGAGCAGTACTTC
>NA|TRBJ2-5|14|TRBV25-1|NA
CASSEYGRSETQYF
TGTGCCAGCAGTGAATATGGGAGGTCCGAGACCCAGTACTTC
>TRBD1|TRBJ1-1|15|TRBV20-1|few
CSARDADRANTEAFF
TGCAGTGCTAGAGACGCGGACAGGGCGAACACTGAAGCTTTCTTT
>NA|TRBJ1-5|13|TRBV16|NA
CASSPIVQPPQHF
TGTGCCAGCAGCCCAATTGTACAGCCGCCCCAGCATTTT
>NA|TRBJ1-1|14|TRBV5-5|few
CASSLEDSYTEAFF
TGTGCCAGCAGCTTGGAGGACAGTTACACTGAAGCTTTCTTT
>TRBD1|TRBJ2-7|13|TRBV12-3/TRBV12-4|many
CASSLQGDDEQYF
TGTGCCAGCAGTTTACAGGGGGACGACGAGCAGTACTTC
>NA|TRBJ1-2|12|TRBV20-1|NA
CSATANRAGYTF
TGCAGTGCTACAGCTAACAGGGCTGGCTACACCTTC
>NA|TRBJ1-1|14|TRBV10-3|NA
CAISESIGNTEAFF
TGTGCCATCAGTGAGTCCATCGGGAACACTGAAGCTTTCTTT
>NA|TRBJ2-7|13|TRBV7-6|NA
CASSLEPNYEQYF
TGTGCCAGCAGCTTAGAACCGAATTACGAGCAGTACTTC
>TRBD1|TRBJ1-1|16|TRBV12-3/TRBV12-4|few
CASSLAPGTANTEAFF
TGTGCCAGCAGTTTAGCTCCAGGGACAGCTAACACTGAAGCTTTCTTT
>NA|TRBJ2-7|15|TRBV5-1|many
CASSLDGAVTYEQYF
TGCGCCAGCAGCTTGGACGGGGCGGTCACCTACGAGCAGTACTTC
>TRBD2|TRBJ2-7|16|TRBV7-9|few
CASSLGGLAASYEQYF
TGTGCCAGCAGCTTAGGGGGACTAGCGGCCTCCTACGAGCAGTACTTC
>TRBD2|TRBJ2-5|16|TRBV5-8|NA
CASSLGASGPLETQYF
TGTGCCAGCAGCTTGGGGGCTAGCGGTCCCTTAGAGACCCAGTACTTC
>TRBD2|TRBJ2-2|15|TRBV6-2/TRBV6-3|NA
CASSLSGSGPGELFF
TGTGCCAGCAGCCTTAGCGGGAGTGGGCCCGGGGAGCTGTTTTTT
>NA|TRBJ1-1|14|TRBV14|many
CASSHLGRTMEAFF
TGTGCCAGCAGCCATCTCGGCAGGACGATGGAAGCTTTCTTT
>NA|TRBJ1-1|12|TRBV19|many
CASSKKGAEAFF
TGTGCCAGTAGTAAGAAGGGCGCTGAAGCTTTCTTT
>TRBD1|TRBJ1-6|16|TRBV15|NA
CATSRDKGANNSPLHF
TGTGCCACCAGCAGAGATAAGGGGGCGAATAATTCACCCCTCCACTTT
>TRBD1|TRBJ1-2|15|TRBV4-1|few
CASSQEEGAGYGYTF
TGCGCCAGCAGCCAAGAAGAGGGGGCGGGCTATGGCTACACCTTC
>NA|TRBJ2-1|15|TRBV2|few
CASRYRVRGNNEQFF
TGTGCCAGCAGGTACAGGGTCAGGGGTAACAATGAGCAGTTCTTC
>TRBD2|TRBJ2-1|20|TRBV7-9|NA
CASSFIGLAGGGVSYNEQFF
TGTGCCAGCAGCTTTATCGGACTAGCGGGAGGAGGGGTCTCCTACAATGAGCAGTTCTTC
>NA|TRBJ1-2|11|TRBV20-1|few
CSARTESGYTF
TGCAGTGCTAGGACAGAATCTGGCTACACCTTC